The 29 T cell receptor beta chains in this list originate from one sample, sequenced in a study of shared clonotypes between healthy human individuals. Sequencing was performed with immunoSEQ multiplex PCR; in TCRdb, only in-frame clones are kept and a portion is missing. The sample has around 120,000 clones, approximately 65% seen once. The material sequenced was memory CD8+ T cells sorted from blood. The subset is: CD45RO+ cells pooled with CCR7-negative TemRA cells. These receptors all come from a woman aged 25 to 39 in good health.

Many counts were recorded for this clone. The chain has TRBV29-1 and TRBJ1-1; D unresolved. The CDR3 has 12 amino acids. Germline V gene data show CDR1 as SQVTM and CDR2 as ANQGSEA. For the CDR3, the DNA is TGCAGTGCCAAAGAAGGCGGCACTGAAGCTTTCTTT. Translated: CSAKEGGTEAFF. The full variable domain, its missing parts supplied by reference TRBV29-1 and TRBJ1-1, is SAVISQKPSRDICQRGTSLTIQCQVDSQVTMMFWYRQQPGQSLTLIATANQGSEATYESGFVIDKFPISRPNLTFSTLTVSNMSPEDSSIYLCSAKEGGTEAFFGQGTRLTVV.

This clone came up a few times. This may come from a read error, since a much larger clone is one base off. The chain joins TRBV10-3 to TRBJ2-7; D gene ambiguous. The V gene's germline CDR1 is ENHRY and CDR2 SYGVKD. The V end was cut by 4 bases, the J end by 0 bases, with 4 bases between. CDR3 size: 12 residues. CDR3 region: CAISGSSYEQYF. Here the CDR3 DNA reads TGTGCCATCAGTGGGAGCTCCTACGAGCAGTACTTC.

A single count supports this clone. The chain links TRBV7-9 to TRBJ2-6, with TRBD2 matching 8 bases. The CDR3 spans 17 residues. Losses at the gene ends were 6 bases for V and 0 bases for J; bases not matched to a gene: 7. Germline V gene data show CDR1 as SEHNR and CDR2 as FQNEAQ (reference sequence). The CDR3 here is CASRGPGGSSGANVLTF. In DNA, the CDR3 is TGTGCCAGCAGGGGGCCGGGAGGGAGCTCTGGGGCCAACGTCCTGACTTTC.

The chain recombines TRBV19 with TRBJ2-7; 9 positions match TRBD1. V dropped 6 bases and J dropped 5; count of bases not matched to a gene: 14. CDR1 LNHDA and CDR2 SQIVND come from the germline V gene (reference sequence). The CDR3 has 16 residues. For the CDR3, the DNA is TGTGCCAGTAGGGATGTATCCGTTGGACAGGGGAACGAGCAGTACTTC. It yields the protein CASRDVSVGQGNEQYF.

In the case of this clone: Additional DNA sequences in this sample encode the identical CDR3. The genes are TRBV18 and TRBJ2-5; D gene uncertain. The germline V gene encodes CDR1 KGHSH and CDR2 LQKENI. The V and J ends lost 0 bases and 1 base respectively, with 6 bases between them. The CDR3 has 14 amino acids. The CDR3 here is CASSPPHGQETQYF. DNA of the CDR3: TGTGCCAGCTCACCACCTCATGGCCAAGAGACCCAGTACTTC. Together with reference TRBV18 and TRBJ2-5, the CDR3 gives the full variable domain: NAGVMQNPRHLVRRRGQEARLRCSPMKGHSHVYWYRQLPEEGLKFMVYLQKENIIDESGMPKERFSAEFPKEGPSILRIQQVVRGDSAAYFCASSPPHGQETQYFGPGTRLLVL.

The chain couples TRBV5-1 to TRBJ2-3, with D tentatively TRBD1 or TRBD2 (5 bases each). Deletions cut 4 bases from V and 1 base from J, with 13 bases between. This CDR3 contains 15 residues. Per the germline V gene, CDR1 is SGHRS and CDR2 is YFSETQ. CDR3 sequence (DNA): TGCGCCAGCAGCATGGGGGTTACAGGCACAGATACGCAGTATTTT. Protein: CASSMGVTGTDTQYF.

V gene TRBV27 combines with J gene TRBJ2-1; D might be TRBD1 (5 bases). Germline lookup yields CDR1 MNHEY and CDR2 SMNVEV (reference sequence). Trimming left V 1 base short and J 6 bases short, with 16 bases between. CDR3 length: 16 amino acids. The CDR3 spells CASSLFDRFPLNEQFF. As DNA, the CDR3 is TGTGCCAGCAGTTTATTTGACAGATTTCCCCTCAATGAGCAGTTCTTC.

The chain joins TRBV7-9 to TRBJ1-5; 8 positions match TRBD1. The CDR3 extends over 14 amino acids. The J segment lost 6 bases and the V segment lost 6 bases, leaving 7 bases of the junction unmatched. Germline-derived CDR1 and CDR2 are SEHNR and FQNEAQ (reference sequence). The CDR3 region is CASSLTGGGQPQHF. Written as DNA, the CDR3 is TGTGCCAGCAGTCTTACAGGGGGAGGTCAGCCCCAGCATTTT. Complete variable domain (other parts from reference TRBV7-9 and TRBJ1-5): DTGVSQNPRHKITKRGQNVTFRCDPISEHNRLYWYRQTLGQGPEFLTYFQNEAQLEKSRLLSDRFSAERPKGSFSTLEIQRTEQGDSAMYLCASSLTGGGQPQHFGDGTRLSIL.

Many counts were recorded for this clone. The chain uses TRBV28 and TRBJ2-3, with D unresolved. From germline, CDR1 is MDHEN and CDR2 SYDVKM. The CDR3 runs to 11 residues. Trimming removed 3 bases from V and 7 bases from J, with 5 bases in between. The CDR3 region is CASSFRNTQYF. DNA of the CDR3: TGTGCCAGCAGTTTTCGAAATACGCAGTATTTT.

The rearrangement uses TRBV11-3 and TRBJ2-7; 7 bases agree with TRBD1. The V gene end was trimmed by 4 bases and the J gene end by 0 bases; junction bases not matched to a gene: 9. In germline, CDR1 is SGHNT, CDR2 YENEEA. There are 16 residues in the CDR3. The CDR3 reads CASSSPTGNFSYEQYF. The DNA of the CDR3 is TGTGCCAGCAGCTCCCCGACAGGGAATTTCTCCTACGAGCAGTACTTC.

This clone was recorded once. The chain combines TRBV10-3 with TRBJ2-7; D uncertain. CDR1 and CDR2 (germline): ENHRY, SYGVKD. The V and J ends lost 2 bases and 6 bases respectively, with 11 bases between them. This CDR3 contains 13 residues. The CDR3 DNA reads TGTGCCATCAGTGAGAGGGTCGAAGTCGAGCAGTACTTC. This encodes CAISERVEVEQYF.

In its sample, this clone was seen once. The chain carries TRBV27 and TRBJ1-1; 7 bases fit TRBD1. The junction had 18 bases not matched to a gene; V was cut back by 7 bases and J by 7 bases. The germline V gene encodes CDR1 MNHEY and CDR2 SMNVEV (reference sequence). The CDR3 totals 16 residues. CDR3 sequence reads: CASNLIAKGAFGEAFF. The DNA of the CDR3 is TGTGCCAGCAACCTCATAGCGAAGGGGGCGTTTGGTGAAGCTTTCTTT.

CDR3 nucleotide sequence: TGTGCCAGCAGTCGGTGGGACAGGGGAGGCGATGAGCAGTTCTTC. This gives the protein CASSRWDRGGDEQFF. The J gene is TRBJ2-1, the V gene TRBV7-9; 10 nucleotides agree with TRBD1. This CDR3 is built from 15 residues. The V and J ends lost 6 bases and 8 bases, in that order; junction bases with no gene match: 10. CDR1 is SEHNR, CDR2 FQNEAQ, per germline (reference sequence). Full variable domain (missing parts from reference TRBV7-9 and TRBJ2-1): DTGVSQNPRHKITKRGQNVTFRCDPISEHNRLYWYRQTLGQGPEFLTYFQNEAQLEKSRLLSDRFSAERPKGSFSTLEIQRTEQGDSAMYLCASSRWDRGGDEQFFGPGTRLTVL.

The DNA for the CDR3 is TGTGCCAGCAGCTTAAGGGTTGGGTTGGGGGTTACGGACAGCCGTTACAATGAGCAGTTCTTC. This translates into CASSLRVGLGVTDSRYNEQFF. J is TRBJ2-1 and V is TRBV7-6; TRBD1 is a possible D gene (6 bases). The CDR3 has 21 amino acids. Deletions cut 2 bases from V and 4 bases from J, with 30 bases between. Germline V gene data show CDR1 as SGHVS and CDR2 as FNYEAQ.

The rearrangement joins TRBV28 to TRBJ1-1; D possibly corresponds to TRBD1 (5 bases). Germline V gene data show CDR1 as MDHEN and CDR2 as SYDVKM. V lost 3 bases and J lost 1, with 18 bases in between. This CDR3 contains 17 residues. Here the CDR3 DNA reads TGTGCCAGCAGTTTTTGGTCCGCCGCGGACAAGAACACTGAAGCTTTCTTT. It codes for CASSFWSAADKNTEAFF. Supplemented by reference TRBV28 and TRBJ1-1, the full variable domain reads DVKVTQSSRYLVKRTGEKVFLECVQDMDHENMFWYRQDPGLGLRLIYFSYDVKMKEKGDIPEGYSVSREKKERFSLILESASTNQTSMYLCASSFWSAADKNTEAFFGQGTRLTVV.

This clone was seen only a few times. V usage is TRBV7-8 and J usage is TRBJ2-1; 9 bases agree with TRBD2. In germline, CDR1 is SGHVS, CDR2 FQNEAQ. CDR3 length equals 15 residues. Trimming took 1 base from V and 5 from J; bases not matched to a gene: 3. This CDR3 is CASSLVAGVDNEQFF. In DNA form, the CDR3 reads TGTGCCAGCAGCTTAGTAGCGGGAGTAGACAATGAGCAGTTCTTC.

The chain is built from TRBV4-1 and TRBJ1-2; maybe TRBD1 (5 bases). This CDR3 has 13 residues. Deletions cut 3 bases from V and 7 bases from J, with 12 bases between. Germline-derived CDR1 and CDR2 are MGHRA and YSYEKL. As DNA, the CDR3 is TGCGCCAGCAGCCAGCGGGGGGAAGTTGGCTACACCTTC. It codes for CASSQRGEVGYTF.

On this clone itself: Given a much more abundant clone one base away, this may be a read error. V usage is TRBV7-8 and J usage is TRBJ1-2; TRBD1 agrees at 10 bases. Per germline, CDR1 SGHVS and CDR2 FQNEAQ. The CDR3 covers 14 residues. The CDR3 reads CTSSPGQGIYGYTF. The CDR3 nucleotides read TGTACCAGCAGCCCGGGACAGGGGATCTATGGCTACACCTTC.

J is TRBJ1-2 and V is TRBV5-1, with D hard to call. Germline V gives CDR1 SGHRS, CDR2 YFSETQ. Trimming left V 3 bases short and J 6 bases short, with 15 bases between. This CDR3 has 14 residues. Here the CDR3 DNA reads TGCGCCAGCAGCTCGTACCCCCGTATGGATGGCTACACCTTC. Translation gives CASSSYPRMDGYTF.

This clone was seen only once. This chain connects TRBV7-8 to TRBJ2-3; no clear D. The V gene lost 1 base and the J gene lost 2 bases, with 16 bases spanning the gap. CDR1 is SGHVS and CDR2 is FQNEAQ in the germline V gene. The CDR3 runs to 17 residues. CDR3 sequence (DNA): TGTGCCAGCAGCTTAGGTCAGGCTCCCCGGAACACAGATACGCAGTATTTT. As protein: CASSLGQAPRNTDTQYF.

This clone has a count of ten or more. The chain recombines TRBV4-2 with TRBJ2-2, with a tentative D call TRBD1 (6 bases). Trimming removed 1 base from V and 2 bases from J, with 8 bases in between. Germline-derived CDR1 and CDR2 are LGHNA and YNFKEQ. The CDR3 extends over 15 amino acids. In nucleotides, the CDR3 is TGTGCCAGCAGCCAAGTGACAGGAAACACCGGGGAGCTGTTTTTT. This gives the protein CASSQVTGNTGELFF.

J is TRBJ2-5 and V is TRBV5-5; perhaps TRBD2 as D (6 bases). The V gene lost 1 base and the J gene lost 2 bases, with 18 bases spanning the gap. In germline, CDR1 is SGHKS, CDR2 YYEKEE (reference sequence). The CDR3 runs to 17 residues. CDR3 nucleotide sequence: TGTGCCAGCAGCTTGAATGGAGGGCTCAGGAGGCAAGAGACCCAGTACTTC. Its translation: CASSLNGGLRRQETQYF.

This clone has a handful of counts. V gene TRBV4-1 combines with J gene TRBJ2-7; possibly TRBD1 or TRBD2 for D (5 bases each). The CDR3 runs 15 residues. Trimming removed 4 bases from V and 6 bases from J, with 19 bases in between. Germline V gives CDR1 MGHRA, CDR2 YSYEKL. The CDR3 nucleotides are TGCGCCAGCAGCCCTCTACGGGGCCTCTCTCGCGAGCAGTACTTC. This encodes CASSPLRGLSREQYF.

This clone appeared a few times. V is TRBV23-1 and J is TRBJ2-1; unclear D gene. TRBV23-1 has ORF status, its function being uncertain. V gave up 8 bases and J gave up 0 bases, with 14 bases separating them. CDR3 length equals 15 residues. Here the CDR3 reads CASRPWVFSYNEQFF. In DNA form, the CDR3 reads TGCGCCAGCCGCCCTTGGGTATTCTCCTACAATGAGCAGTTCTTC.

This CDR3 reads CALGQVDEQYF. The CDR3 nucleotides read TGTGCCCTTGGGCAGGTCGACGAGCAGTACTTC. The V gene is TRBV30, the J gene TRBJ2-7; D remains ambiguous. Looked up from germline, CDR1 is GTSNPN and CDR2 is SVGIG (reference sequence). The CDR3 covers 11 residues. Trimming pared 8 bases from V and 5 bases from J, leaving 13 bases between. Using reference TRBV30 and TRBJ2-7 for the parts outside the CDR3, the full variable domain is SQTIHQWPATLVQPVGSPLSLECTVEGTSNPNLYWYRQAAGRGLQLLFYSVGIGQISSEVPQNLSASRPQDRQFILSSKKLLLSDSGFYLCALGQVDEQYFGPGTRLTVT.

The chain has TRBV11-2 and TRBJ2-7; the D gene is possibly TRBD1 (5 bases). V gave up 2 bases and J gave up 0 bases, with 11 bases separating them. This CDR3 is 15 amino acids long. Germline loops: CDR1 SGHAT, CDR2 FQNNGV. DNA of the CDR3: TGTGCCAGCAGCTTATATCAGGGTTCCTCCTACGAGCAGTACTTC. The encoded protein is CASSLYQGSSYEQYF.

The table lists this clone with a few counts. V is TRBV28 and J is TRBJ2-7; D could derive from TRBD1 or TRBD2 (5 bases each). The CDR3 length is 15 residues. In germline, CDR1 is MDHEN, CDR2 SYDVKM. Trimming pared 9 bases from V and 1 base from J, leaving 19 bases between. CDR3 amino acids: CASTTVLEGSYEQYF. DNA for the CDR3: TGTGCCAGTACAACCGTACTCGAGGGGTCCTACGAGCAGTACTTC.

This rearrangement joins TRBV27 to TRBJ2-7; no clear D gene. With 6 bases removed from V and 0 bases from J, the gap between germline ends came to 12 bases. Germline loops: CDR1 MNHEY, CDR2 SMNVEV (reference sequence). The CDR3 has 14 amino acids. CDR3 residues: CASSRLRSSYEQYF. The CDR3 DNA sequence: TGTGCCAGCAGCCGACTCAGGAGCTCCTACGAGCAGTACTTC.

The gene calls are TRBV20-1 and TRBJ1-4; D gene ambiguous. From germline, CDR1 is DFQATT and CDR2 SNEGSKA (reference sequence). V shed 0 bases and J shed 10 bases, with 6 bases lying between them. CDR3 length equals 11 residues. The CDR3 coding sequence is TGCAGTGCTAGAGATCCGATAAAACTGTTTTTT. It codes for CSARDPIKLFF.